The entry below describes one T cell receptor (beta chain). The authors reverse transcribed roughly 0.5 to 1 ug RNA with random hexamers. A single record per CDR3 protein comes from TCRdb applying MiXCR to the immunoSEQ multiplex PCR reads. The repertoire holds 150,000 to 250,000 distinct CDR3 sequences, with 90% to 95% as singletons. The record originates from a study of CD8 T cells in Susac syndrome. TCR beta sequencing covered blood CD8+ and CD4+ T cells. The CDR3 spans 12 residues. Deletions cut 3 bases from V and 3 bases from J, with 6 bases between. Germline V gene data show CDR1 as DFQATT and CDR2 as SNEGSKA (reference sequence).

Sequenced sample: CD4+ T cells from PBMCs. The sequence came from a human donor with multiple sclerosis. The chain combines TRBV20-1 with TRBJ1-3; D might be TRBD1 (5 bases). The CDR3 is CSARTVGNTIYF. The DNA for the CDR3 is TGCAGTGCTAGGACAGTTGGAAACACCATATATTTT.